Presented here are 19 T cell receptor beta chains from one specimen sequenced in a study of response to subunit inactivated influenza vaccine. TCRdb re-derived calls from the RT-PCR reads in MiXCR, one entry per CDR3 protein. The table records roughly 710,000 distinct CDR3 sequences, around 15% of them present only once. Sequences were derived from PBMCs from blood, sampled around 15 days before vaccination. The receptors stem from a man in his fifties or sixties who received an inactivated influenza vaccine.

Points on this clonotype: Germline is not matched at one junction end, which may reflect a read error. The V call is TRBV6-2 or TRBV6-3, the J call TRBJ2-1; 12 bases align to TRBD2. This CDR3 is built from 21 residues. Per germline, CDR1 MNHEY and CDR2 SVGEGT. For the CDR3, the DNA is TGTGCCAGCAGTTACCCTACGTGGGGGGCATCCTCTAGCGGGAGGGCCAATGAGCATTTCTTC. Encoded protein: CASSYPTWGASSSGRANEHFF.

The CDR3 DNA follows: TGTGCCGGAGCGAGGGGGGCAGGGGGCCTCTACGAGCAGTACTTC. It is translated as CAGARGAGGLYEQYF. The J gene is TRBJ2-7, the V gene TRBV7-2, with 8 bases fitting TRBD1. J lost 3 bases, V lost 11 bases, and 15 bases had no gene match. The V gene's germline CDR1 is SGHTA and CDR2 FQGNSA. The CDR3 is 15 residues long.

This clonotype has more than one count but fewer than ten. The chain links TRBV10-3 to TRBJ2-3; 8 nucleotides line up with TRBD1. Germline CDR1 reads ENHRY; CDR2 reads SYGVKD. J gave up 6 bases and V 2 bases, and 4 bases lay outside the gene matches. The CDR3 consists of 14 residues. The CDR3 is CAISERQGADTQYF. In DNA form, the CDR3 reads TGTGCCATCAGTGAGCGGCAGGGGGCCGATACGCAGTATTTT.

This clonotype was counted only a few times. The rearrangement links TRBV6-1 to TRBJ1-4; D is uncertain. Trimming removed 6 bases from V and 0 bases from J, with 8 bases in between. The CDR3 is made up of 14 amino acids. The germline V gene has CDR1 MNHNS and CDR2 SASEGT. In DNA form, the CDR3 reads TGTGCCAGCAGAAAACATGCAACTAATGAAAAACTGTTTTTT. Residues: CASRKHATNEKLFF.

Ten or more counts support this clonotype. DNA of the CDR3: TGTGCCAGCAGCGTCGGACAGGGATCGACTAATGAAAAACTGTTTTTT. Its translation: CASSVGQGSTNEKLFF. V is TRBV7-9 and J is TRBJ1-4, with 8 bases fitting TRBD1. CDR1 and CDR2 (germline): SEHNR, FQNEAQ (reference sequence). Losses at the gene ends were 5 bases for V and 2 bases for J; bases not matched to a gene: 7. CDR3 length: 16 residues.

The V gene is TRBV5-1, the J gene TRBJ2-1; D call uncertain. From germline, CDR1 is SGHRS and CDR2 YFSETQ. The CDR3 length is 16 residues. The V end lost 1 base, the J end lost 0 bases, and 11 bases lay between the germline ends. This CDR3 is CASSLTPQPSYNEQFF. The CDR3 DNA reads TGCGCCAGCAGCTTGACCCCGCAGCCCTCCTACAATGAGCAGTTCTTC.

The J gene is TRBJ2-2, the V gene TRBV27; unclear D gene. This CDR3 contains 13 residues. Germline V CDR1 and CDR2: MNHEY, SMNVEV (reference sequence). V shed 8 bases and J shed 4 bases, with 11 bases lying between them. CDR3 coding DNA: TGTGCCAGCGGGAAGGGCCTCACCGGGGAGCTGTTTTTT. The encoded protein is CASGKGLTGELFF.

This clonotype has a count of ten or more. The gene calls are TRBV20-1 and TRBJ2-1; D might be TRBD2 (5 bases). Trimming took 3 bases from V and 9 from J, leaving 18 bases between them. The CDR3 runs 14 residues. Germline loops: CDR1 DFQATT, CDR2 SNEGSKA (reference sequence). CDR3 loop: CSASRSSSSFEQFF. CDR3 in DNA: TGCAGTGCTAGTAGGTCGTCTAGCTCGTTTGAGCAGTTCTTC.

This chain joins TRBV11-2 and TRBJ2-7; TRBD1 matches 7 bases. The CDR3 totals 15 residues. In germline, CDR1 is SGHAT, CDR2 FQNNGV. After removal of 5 bases from V and 2 bases from J, the junction contained 9 bases not matched to a gene. The DNA of the CDR3 is TGTGCCAGCAGCCGGATAAGACAGGGTCCCTACGAGCAGTACTTC. It is translated as CASSRIRQGPYEQYF. The full variable domain, its missing parts supplied by reference TRBV11-2 and TRBJ2-7, is EAGVAQSPRYKIIEKRQSVAFWCNPISGHATLYWYQQILGQGPKLLIQFQNNGVVDDSQLPKDRFSAERLKGVDSTLKIQPAKLEDSAVYLCASSRIRQGPYEQYFGPGTRLTVT.

The rearrangement links TRBV19 to TRBJ2-2; 12 bases are a match to TRBD2. The CDR3 totals 16 residues. Per the germline V gene, CDR1 is LNHDA and CDR2 is SQIVND (reference sequence). The trim removed 5 bases at V and 5 bases at J, leaving 6 bases unmatched. CDR3 coding DNA: TGTGCCAGTAGTCTAGCGGGAGGGCCTCGAACCGGGGAGCTGTTTTTT. This sequence encodes CASSLAGGPRTGELFF.

The rearrangement joins TRBV4-2 to TRBJ2-1; D might be TRBD1 or TRBD2, each matching 5 bases. Trimming left V 3 bases short and J 9 bases short, with 15 bases between. Germline V lookup: CDR1 LGHNA, CDR2 YNFKEQ. This CDR3 has 14 amino acids. DNA of the CDR3: TGTGCCAGCAGCCAGGGGACCGCCGGCGGTGAGCAGTTCTTC. Its protein product is CASSQGTAGGEQFF.

This chain links TRBV12-3 or TRBV12-4 with TRBJ2-7, with D perhaps TRBD1 or TRBD2 (5 bases each). The CDR3 runs to 14 residues. V was clipped by 2 bases and J by 7 bases, with 15 bases between them. CDR3 sequence (DNA): TGTGCCAGCAGTTTATCTAGCAGGGCTGGGGAGCAGTACTTC. Protein sequence: CASSLSSRAGEQYF.

Only a few counts were recorded for this clonotype. This chain links TRBV5-1 with TRBJ2-3; the D call may be TRBD1 or TRBD2 (5 bases each). The V end was cut by 4 bases, the J end by 4 bases, with 19 bases between. This CDR3 region has 16 residues. Per germline, CDR1 SGHRS and CDR2 YFSETQ. CDR3 DNA: TGCGCCAGCAGCCTAGGTTTCGGGGCGGCGGCAGATACGCAGTATTTT. Translation: CASSLGFGAAADTQYF.

V gene TRBV29-1 combines with J gene TRBJ1-1; D remains unclear. V was trimmed by 6 bases and J by 5 bases, leaving 16 bases between them. The germline CDR1 and CDR2 sequences are SQVTM and ANQGSEA. The CDR3 consists of 13 residues. The CDR3 region has the DNA TGCAGCGTCGAACGGGAGATACAAACTGAAGCTTTCTTT. Translation gives CSVEREIQTEAFF.

This clonotype was seen ten or more times. V usage is TRBV7-9 and J usage is TRBJ2-2; no clear D. In germline, CDR1 is SEHNR, CDR2 FQNEAQ (reference sequence). V shed 6 bases and J shed 4 bases, with 21 bases lying between them. This CDR3 is built from 17 residues. The CDR3 DNA is TGTGCCAGCAGGATGGGCCCAACAGTGTCAGGCACCGGGGAGCTGTTTTTT. Its translation: CASRMGPTVSGTGELFF.

Concerning this clonotype: A junction boundary mismatches the germline segment, possibly from a read error. The chain recombines TRBV20-1 with TRBJ2-4, with TRBD2 matching over 9 bases. The CDR3 is 16 amino acids. Germline loops: CDR1 DFQATT, CDR2 SNEGSKA (reference sequence). The CDR3 loop is CCARDDLAGTWEIQYF. The DNA for the CDR3 is TGCTGTGCTAGAGATGATCTAGCGGGGACCTGGGAAATTCAGTACTTC.

This clonotype came up a few times. The CDR3 region is CSAPSGTSGFTGSYNEQFF. In nucleotides, the CDR3 is TGCAGTGCGCCTTCCGGGACTAGCGGATTCACTGGGTCCTACAATGAGCAGTTCTTC. V and J are TRBV20-1 and TRBJ2-1; 11 bases align to TRBD2. Per the germline V gene, CDR1 is DFQATT and CDR2 is SNEGSKA (reference sequence). V shed 6 bases, J shed 1 base, and the junction held 17 bases outside the gene matches. This CDR3 spans 19 amino acids.

This clonotype was detected a few times. V usage is TRBV7-8 and J usage is TRBJ2-7; D not resolved. The V and J ends lost 2 bases and 9 bases respectively, with 23 bases between them. The CDR3 runs to 16 residues. Germline-derived CDR1 and CDR2 are SGHVS and FQNEAQ. The CDR3 reads CASSLSPPARLLRQYF. In DNA, the CDR3 is TGTGCCAGCAGCTTATCCCCCCCGGCAAGACTCTTACGGCAGTACTTC.

The rearrangement uses TRBV11-2 and TRBJ2-7, with D possibly TRBD2 on 6 matching bases. The V gene's germline CDR1 is SGHAT and CDR2 FQNNGV. V lost 4 bases, J lost 6 bases, and 10 bases lay in between. This CDR3 is built from 12 residues. Here the CDR3 reads CASSSTSLEQYF. The DNA of the CDR3 is TGTGCCAGCAGCTCTACTAGCCTCGAGCAGTACTTC. Variable domain in full (rest from reference TRBV11-2 and TRBJ2-7): EAGVAQSPRYKIIEKRQSVAFWCNPISGHATLYWYQQILGQGPKLLIQFQNNGVVDDSQLPKDRFSAERLKGVDSTLKIQPAKLEDSAVYLCASSSTSLEQYFGPGTRLTVT.